Reported below is one T cell receptor (beta chain). The antigen is not known. The germline V gene encodes CDR1 GTSNPN and CDR2 SVGIG (reference sequence). The CDR3 has 14 amino acids. Trimming pared 2 bases from V and 7 bases from J, leaving 18 bases between. Here immunoSEQ multiplex PCR was the method, and the copy in TCRdb shows in-frame clones only, minus some. In the table there are some 140,000 clones, 70% to 80% of which are singletons. The authors obtained roughly 2 micrograms of genomic DNA from cryopreserved PBMCs for TCR beta libraries. The source of the sample is a study of cytotoxic CD8 clonotypes in ibrutinib-treated CLL. The study's findings and limits: Relative to age-matched healthy donors, clonality at baseline was higher, and it tracked circulating CD8+ T-cell counts.

The input for sequencing was PBMCs, taken after 12 months of ibrutinib treatment. The source is a human donor with chronic lymphocytic leukemia. This sequence joins TRBV30 and TRBJ2-7; TRBD2 is a possible D gene (6 bases). As DNA, the CDR3 is TGTGCCTGGAGTTGGCGGGACTCCAGACGAGAGCAGTACTTC. Amino acids: CAWSWRDSRREQYF.